The 24 T cell receptor beta chains below were found in one sample sequenced in a study of cytomegalovirus exposure and HLA in healthy donors. The PCR had 60 Vbeta and 13 Jbeta primers. Sequencing used immunoSEQ multiplex PCR; TCRdb keeps in-frame clones, though not all of them. The sample carries approximately 160,000 clones, just under 80% recorded once. Sequencing was carried out using PBMCs. The receptors shown here come from a man aged 18 to 35 in good health and CMV-seropositive.

The rearrangement links TRBV7-9 to TRBJ1-5; the D is unclear. With 1 base removed from V and 7 bases from J, the gap between germline ends came to 11 bases. CDR1 SEHNR and CDR2 FQNEAQ come from the germline V gene (reference sequence). CDR3 length: 14 amino acids. The CDR3 coding sequence is TGTGCCAGCAGCTTAGATGGGAGAGGGCAGCCCCAGCATTTT. Encoded protein: CASSLDGRGQPQHF.

The CDR3 sequence: CASSPAPARGGETQYF. CDR3 nucleotides: TGTGCCAGCTCACCCGCTCCCGCCAGGGGCGGCGAGACCCAGTACTTC. The rearrangement links TRBV18 to TRBJ2-5, with D possibly TRBD1 on 6 matching bases. The germline gives CDR1 KGHSH, CDR2 LQKENI. The CDR3 loop spans 16 amino acids. Trimming took off 3 bases at V and 5 bases at J, with 19 bases between the two ends. The full variable domain, in which reference TRBV18 and TRBJ2-5 provide the parts outside the CDR3, is NAGVMQNPRHLVRRRGQEARLRCSPMKGHSHVYWYRQLPEEGLKFMVYLQKENIIDESGMPKERFSAEFPKEGPSILRIQQVVRGDSAAYFCASSPAPARGGETQYFGPGTRLLVL.

The chain combines TRBV5-6 with TRBJ2-7, with 9 bases that match TRBD2. V gave up 3 bases and J gave up 5 bases; unmatched junction bases: 9. Germline V CDR1 and CDR2: SGHDT, YYEEEE. The CDR3 is made up of 15 amino acids. CDR3 loop: CASSWGSGRRHEQYF. The CDR3 DNA reads as TGTGCCAGCAGCTGGGGGAGCGGGAGGCGACACGAGCAGTACTTC.

The table lists this clone with a count of one. The V gene is TRBV10-3, the J gene TRBJ1-1; maybe TRBD1 (6 bases). The CDR3 spans 16 residues. The V end lost 0 bases, the J end lost 1 base, and 12 bases lay between the germline ends. From germline, CDR1 is ENHRY and CDR2 SYGVKD. The CDR3 DNA is TGTGCCATCAGTGAGTCTTCGAGACAGGCGAACACTGAAGCTTTCTTT. Its translation is CAISESSRQANTEAFF.

The chain combines TRBV14 with TRBJ1-2, with TRBD1 matching 7 bases. V was clipped by 4 bases and J by 3 bases; unmatched bases: 8. Germline values: CDR1 SGHDN, CDR2 FVKESK. The CDR3 runs 15 residues. The CDR3: CASSLYRGRDYGYTF. The CDR3 DNA reads TGTGCCAGCAGCCTATACAGGGGAAGAGACTATGGCTACACCTTC. Complete variable domain (other parts from reference TRBV14 and TRBJ1-2): EAGVTQFPSHSVIEKGQTVTLRCDPISGHDNLYWYRRVMGKEIKFLLHFVKESKQDESGMPNNRFLAERTGGTYSTLKVQPAELEDSGVYFCASSLYRGRDYGYTFGSGTRLTVV.

The chain joins TRBV14 to TRBJ1-1; the match to TRBD1 covers 7 bases. J lost 8 bases, V lost 4 bases, and 4 bases had no gene match. This CDR3 is 12 amino acids long. Germline lookup yields CDR1 SGHDN and CDR2 FVKESK. The CDR3: CASSRGGVEAFF. CDR3 nucleotide sequence: TGTGCCAGCAGCCGAGGGGGCGTGGAAGCTTTCTTT.

The chain couples TRBV5-1 to TRBJ2-1, with D possibly matching TRBD1 (6 bases). The CDR3 extends over 17 amino acids. Looked up from germline, CDR1 is SGHRS and CDR2 is YFSETQ. Trimming took 1 base from V and 3 from J, leaving 17 bases between them. The CDR3 DNA follows: TGCGCCAGCAGCTTGCTCCACAAGGGACACCTCTACAATGAGCAGTTCTTC. Its protein product is CASSLLHKGHLYNEQFF.

The chain links TRBV4-2 to TRBJ1-5; 10 bases match TRBD1. The CDR3 length is 14 residues. The V gene's germline CDR1 is LGHNA and CDR2 YNFKEQ. V gave up 6 bases and J gave up 5 bases; unmatched junction bases: 4. CDR3 region: CASSHGQGDQPQHF. The CDR3 nucleotides read TGTGCCAGCAGTCACGGACAGGGGGATCAGCCCCAGCATTTT.

This chain connects TRBV2 to TRBJ2-7; 9 bases match TRBD2. Germline assignment: CDR1 SNHLY and CDR2 FYNNEI. The CDR3 is 15 residues long. V lost 5 bases to trimming and J lost 3 bases; unmatched junction nucleotides: 8. The CDR3 reads CASSPPLAGHYEQYF. DNA for the CDR3: TGTGCCAGCAGTCCCCCCCTAGCGGGACACTACGAGCAGTACTTC. Variable domain in full (rest from reference TRBV2 and TRBJ2-7): EPEVTQTPSHQVTQMGQEVILRCVPISNHLYFYWYRQILGQKVEFLVSFYNNEISEKSEIFDDQFSVERPDGSNFTLKIRSTKLEDSAMYFCASSPPLAGHYEQYFGPGTRLTVT.

The J gene is TRBJ2-1, the V gene TRBV11-2; D is unclear. Per germline, CDR1 SGHAT and CDR2 FQNNGV. The V and J ends lost 4 bases and 8 bases respectively, with 9 bases between them. CDR3 length: 12 residues. The CDR3 DNA sequence: TGTGCCAGCAGCTCGACGGGTCATGAGCAGTTCTTC. This gives the protein CASSSTGHEQFF.

The rearrangement joins TRBV19 to TRBJ2-7; 10 nucleotides align to TRBD2. Germline-derived CDR1 and CDR2 are LNHDA and SQIVND (reference sequence). CDR3 length equals 15 residues. V gave up 5 bases and J gave up 2 bases; unmatched junction bases: 6. CDR3 nucleotides: TGTGCCAGTAGTCCCGGGACTAGCGAGACCTACGAGCAGTACTTC. It translates to CASSPGTSETYEQYF.

The V call is TRBV15, the J call TRBJ2-3, with TRBD1 matching over 7 bases. Germline-derived CDR1 and CDR2 are LNHNV and YYDKDF (reference sequence). This CDR3 comprises 15 residues. J was trimmed by 0 bases and V by 4 bases; bases with no gene match: 4. Here the CDR3 DNA reads TGTGCCACCAGCAAAGGGGGCCCAAGCACAGATACGCAGTATTTT. Translating gives CATSKGGPSTDTQYF.

The genes are TRBV4-1 and TRBJ2-7; 9 bases are a match to TRBD1. Per germline, CDR1 MGHRA and CDR2 YSYEKL. The CDR3 has 13 amino acids. J lost 4 bases, V lost 4 bases, and 2 bases had no gene match. This CDR3 is CASSRDRDYEQYF. Here the CDR3 DNA reads TGCGCCAGCAGCCGGGACAGGGATTACGAGCAGTACTTC.

The chain recombines TRBV6-1 with TRBJ2-2, with TRBD2 as a possible D gene (7 bases). This CDR3 has 15 residues. Deletions cut 4 bases from V and 1 base from J, with 10 bases between. Germline assignment: CDR1 MNHNS and CDR2 SASEGT. The DNA for the CDR3 is TGTGCCAGCAGTGTGGGAGGGGGGAACACCGGGGAGCTGTTTTTT. Translating gives CASSVGGGNTGELFF.

This clone came up once. The V and J genes are TRBV29-1 and TRBJ1-1, with D possibly matching TRBD1 (6 bases). V lost 6 bases and J lost 1, with 30 bases in between. Germline CDR1 SQVTM, CDR2 ANQGSEA. The CDR3 runs 19 residues. The CDR3 region is CSVVGRVGGRKGKNTEAFF. The CDR3 DNA reads as TGCAGCGTCGTGGGTAGGGTGGGGGGGCGCAAGGGGAAGAACACTGAAGCTTTCTTT. The variable domain in full, with the rest retrieved from reference TRBV29-1 and TRBJ1-1, is SAVISQKPSRDICQRGTSLTIQCQVDSQVTMMFWYRQQPGQSLTLIATANQGSEATYESGFVIDKFPISRPNLTFSTLTVSNMSPEDSSIYLCSVVGRVGGRKGKNTEAFFGQGTRLTVV.

The chain uses TRBV2 and TRBJ2-1; possible D gene TRBD1, 6 bases. The germline V gene has CDR1 SNHLY and CDR2 FYNNEI. This CDR3 region has 13 residues. The germline V and J ends were trimmed by 5 bases and 6 bases, with 11 bases remaining between them. CDR3 residues: CASSWGPPNEQFF. The CDR3 DNA follows: TGTGCCAGCAGTTGGGGGCCCCCCAATGAGCAGTTCTTC.

The chain uses TRBV11-2 and TRBJ2-7, with D possibly TRBD1 on 6 matching bases. From germline, CDR1 is SGHAT and CDR2 FQNNGV. V dropped 1 base and J dropped 2 bases, with 15 bases sitting between them. The CDR3 spans 16 residues. CDR3 amino acids: CASSLGPGAGTYEQYF. In DNA form, the CDR3 reads TGTGCCAGCAGCTTAGGGCCAGGGGCCGGGACCTACGAGCAGTACTTC.

V usage is TRBV7-2 and J usage is TRBJ2-1; 10 bases align to TRBD1. V lost 8 bases and J lost 2; bases outside the gene matches: 15. Germline CDR1 and CDR2: SGHTA and FQGNSA. The CDR3 covers 18 residues. The CDR3, as DNA: TGTGCCAGCGGATGGACAGGGGGAAACCCTCGACCCTACAATGAGCAGTTCTTC. Its protein product is CASGWTGGNPRPYNEQFF.

V gene TRBV9 combines with J gene TRBJ2-3; TRBD2 is a possible D gene (6 bases). The germline V gene encodes CDR1 SGDLS and CDR2 YYNGEE. The CDR3 has 15 amino acids. V lost 0 bases and J lost 2, with 10 bases in between. The CDR3, as DNA: TGTGCCAGCAGCGTAGAGTGGGGGGTCACAGATACGCAGTATTTT. Translation: CASSVEWGVTDTQYF.

The V and J genes are TRBV4-1 and TRBJ2-7; the D is unclear. Germline lookup yields CDR1 MGHRA and CDR2 YSYEKL. The CDR3 runs 16 residues. V was clipped by 1 base and J by 2 bases, with 15 bases between them. CDR3 amino acids: CASSQAEAVKPYEQYF. CDR3 nucleotides: TGCGCCAGCAGCCAAGCAGAGGCAGTAAAGCCCTACGAGCAGTACTTC.

The chain uses TRBV28 and TRBJ1-5; possibly TRBD1 for D (5 bases). This CDR3 comprises 15 residues. V lost 2 bases, J lost 5 bases, and 13 bases lay in between. CDR1 is MDHEN and CDR2 is SYDVKM in the germline V gene. The CDR3, as DNA: TGTGCCAGCAGTTTAGGTATGCTAGGGGATCAGCCCCAGCATTTT. It is translated as CASSLGMLGDQPQHF.

The gene calls are TRBV2 and TRBJ2-5; TRBD1 aligns across 8 bases. V gave up 5 bases and J gave up 2 bases; unmatched junction bases: 7. CDR1 is SNHLY, CDR2 FYNNEI, per germline. The CDR3 is 15 residues long. The CDR3 sequence is CASSPNGQGQETQYF. As DNA, the CDR3 is TGTGCCAGCAGTCCTAACGGACAGGGACAAGAGACCCAGTACTTC.

The chain couples TRBV19 to TRBJ1-1, with 9 bases that match TRBD1. The CDR3 runs 12 residues. Germline V gene lookup returns CDR1 LNHDA and CDR2 SQIVND (reference sequence). Trimming cost V 9 bases and J 10 bases; bases outside gene matches: 9. This CDR3 reads CASHSQDRGAFF. In nucleotides, the CDR3 is TGTGCCAGCCACTCCCAGGACAGGGGAGCTTTCTTT.

This clone was detected only once. J is TRBJ2-7 and V is TRBV4-1; D gene uncertain. The germline V gene encodes CDR1 MGHRA and CDR2 YSYEKL. The CDR3 extends over 14 amino acids. V gave up 0 bases and J gave up 6 bases, with 12 bases separating them. The CDR3 nucleotides are TGCGCCAGCAGCCAAGACATGTCCTGGGCCGAGCAGTACTTC. Protein: CASSQDMSWAEQYF.